This T cell receptor (beta chain) came from a study of patients and donors after allogeneic stem cell transplantation (dated by TCRdb to the early 2020s). The receptor library was made with RT-PCR. Sequencing was carried out with a NextSeq 550. TCRdb itself trimmed the public reads at Q25 with fastp, ran MiXCR and retained productive beta chains. Rows are combined by CDR3 protein, so each entry shows the most common genes and DNA. For this sample the table gives 150,000 to 200,000 distinct CDR3 sequences, of which 20% to 25% were detected only once. About 24% of the sample is held by the ten biggest clonotypes. Notes on this clonotype: This clone's antigen is unknown. The junction and the germline gene differ at one end; a read error may be behind it.

Counted from cysteine to phenylalanine, this CDR3 has 15 amino acids. The entry retains the CDR3 DNA only, 45 bases that are in frame from base 1. Sequenced material: blood, either unsorted or a sorted T cell fraction (not recorded which). The V gene is TRBV12-3 or TRBV12-4 and the J gene is TRBJ2-1, and TRBD2 aligns with 16 junction nucleotides. The clonotype was recovered from a human donor who was either an allogeneic HSCT recipient or a stem cell or donor lymphocyte infusion donor (not recorded which). It is not recorded whose cells these are; they may come from a transplant donor. The sequenced DNA: TGTGACAGCAGTACGGGACTAGCGGGAGGGTATGAGCAGTTCTTC. The encoded protein is CDSSTGLAGGYEQFF.